Listed here are 20 T cell receptor beta chains from one sample, sequenced in a study of brain T cells in children with intractable seizures. The sample's time point: blood from clinic visit 5 months post-surgery; TSC patient then seizure free. The protocol was immunoSEQ multiplex PCR, while the TCRdb copy is restricted to in-frame clones and leaves out a portion. Seen here are about 350,000 clones, about 93% observed once, and the top ten hold 5% to 7%. The material sequenced was peripheral blood, taken more than 4 months after surgery. These receptors came from a boy under two years old with tuberous sclerosis and intractable seizures.

The rearrangement joins TRBV11-3 to TRBJ2-3; weak D call: TRBD1 (6 bases). V dropped 3 bases and J dropped 3 bases, with 7 bases sitting between them. Germline V lookup: CDR1 SGHNT, CDR2 YENEEA. CDR3 size: 13 residues. CDR3 DNA sequence: TGTGCCAGCAGCTTTACAGGGACAGATACGCAGTATTTT. Protein: CASSFTGTDTQYF.

The chain recombines TRBV5-8 with TRBJ2-1; no clear D gene. The CDR3 loop spans 13 amino acids. Trimming removed 5 bases from V and 9 bases from J, with 15 bases in between. Germline assignment: CDR1 SGHTS and CDR2 YDEGEE. CDR3 bases: TGTGCCAGCAGTGTGACTTCAGCAGTTGAGCAGTTCTTC. This gives the protein CASSVTSAVEQFF.

The rearrangement uses TRBV5-1 and TRBJ2-7; D might be TRBD1 (6 bases). With 0 bases removed from V and 4 bases from J, the gap between germline ends came to 11 bases. The germline CDR1 and CDR2 sequences are SGHRS and YFSETQ. CDR3 size: 14 residues. Here the CDR3 DNA reads TGCGCCAGCAGCTTGGCGGCAGGGGAATACGAGCAGTACTTC. It specifies CASSLAAGEYEQYF.

The rearrangement joins TRBV4-1 to TRBJ1-1, with a tentative D call TRBD1 (5 bases). Trimming took off 4 bases at V and 5 bases at J, with 14 bases between the two ends. This CDR3 region has 14 residues. The germline V gene has CDR1 MGHRA and CDR2 YSYEKL. The CDR3 nucleotides are TGCGCCAGCAGCCGGTCCGGGAAGGGGACTGAAGCTTTCTTT. Amino acids: CASSRSGKGTEAFF.

The chain has TRBV11-3 and TRBJ2-7; D may correspond to TRBD1 or TRBD2 (6 bases each). Germline loops: CDR1 SGHNT, CDR2 YENEEA. V lost 0 bases to trimming and J lost 2 bases, with 11 bases between them. This CDR3 region has 15 residues. This CDR3 reads CASSLEGGSAYEQYF. The CDR3 nucleotides read TGTGCCAGCAGCTTAGAAGGGGGGTCAGCCTACGAGCAGTACTTC.

The chain couples TRBV7-6 to TRBJ2-3, with D unclear. In germline, CDR1 is SGHVS, CDR2 FNYEAQ. CDR3 size: 13 residues. Trimming pared 1 base from V and 4 bases from J, leaving 6 bases between. The CDR3, as DNA: TGTGCCAGCAGCTTAGTAGGTGCAGATACGCAGTATTTT. Amino acid sequence: CASSLVGADTQYF.

The chain's CDR3 is CASSKFSQRGHTEAFF. The CDR3 DNA follows: TGTGCCAGTAGTAAATTTAGCCAGAGGGGACACACTGAAGCTTTCTTT. V gene TRBV19 combines with J gene TRBJ1-1, with D tentatively TRBD1 (5 bases). Germline V CDR1 and CDR2: LNHDA, SQIVND (reference sequence). V was cut by 4 bases and J by 3 bases, with 18 bases left in between. There are 16 residues in the CDR3. Together with reference TRBV19 and TRBJ1-1, the CDR3 gives the full variable domain: DGGITQSPKYLFRKEGQNVTLSCEQNLNHDAMYWYRQDPGQGLRLIYYSQIVNDFQKGDIAEGYSVSREKKESFPLTVTSAQKNPTAFYLCASSKFSQRGHTEAFFGQGTRLTVV.

V usage is TRBV2 and J usage is TRBJ2-1; TRBD2 matches at 13 bases. With V trimmed by 6 bases and J by 15 bases, 20 bases remained unmatched. CDR1 and CDR2 from the germline V gene are SNHLY and FYNNEI. This CDR3 is built from 17 residues. The CDR3 here is CASRASHGLAGVGLAFF. The CDR3 DNA reads TGTGCCAGCAGGGCTTCTCACGGACTAGCGGGAGTTGGTCTTGCGTTCTTC.

The chain links TRBV19 to TRBJ1-2; D is perhaps TRBD1 (6 bases). V shed 6 bases and J shed 3 bases, with 8 bases lying between them. CDR3 length: 12 amino acids. Per germline, CDR1 LNHDA and CDR2 SQIVND (reference sequence). CDR3 residues: CASREGDYGYTF. CDR3 bases: TGTGCCAGTAGAGAGGGGGACTATGGCTACACCTTC.

This clone was counted a few times. The CDR3 protein is CASSSGTGNGNTIYF. CDR3 sequence (DNA): TGCGCCAGCAGCTCCGGGACAGGGAACGGAAACACCATATATTTT. The chain recombines TRBV5-1 with TRBJ1-3, with 9 bases fitting TRBD1. The CDR3 consists of 15 residues. The junction had 5 bases not matched to a gene; V was cut back by 3 bases and J by 4 bases. Germline loops: CDR1 SGHRS, CDR2 YFSETQ.

This sequence joins TRBV5-1 and TRBJ1-1; no reliable D call. The CDR3 totals 13 residues. The V and J ends lost 1 base and 3 bases respectively, with 7 bases between them. Germline V gene sequence: CDR1 SGHRS, CDR2 YFSETQ. The CDR3 nucleotides read TGCGCCAGCAGCTTGTCCCTGGACACTGAAGCTTTCTTT. Translating gives CASSLSLDTEAFF.

The chain has TRBV3-1 (or the pseudogene TRBV3-2) and TRBJ2-5, with unresolved D. Germline V gene lookup returns CDR1 LGHDT and CDR2 YNNKEL (reference sequence). The CDR3 totals 11 residues. Trimming took off 10 bases at V and 1 base at J, with 7 bases between the two ends. The chain's CDR3 is CATETQETQYF. The CDR3 coding sequence is TGTGCCACCGAAACCCAAGAGACCCAGTACTTC.

The chain recombines TRBV5-5 with TRBJ1-4, with a weak D call TRBD1 (5 bases). The V gene's germline CDR1 is SGHKS and CDR2 YYEKEE (reference sequence). The V and J ends lost 7 bases and 7 bases respectively, with 14 bases between them. This CDR3 spans 13 amino acids. The CDR3 DNA is TGTGCCAGCGTCAGGGAGGCGGGTGAAAAACTGTTTTTT. This codes for CASVREAGEKLFF.

The V and J genes are TRBV28 and TRBJ2-1, with D perhaps given as TRBD1 or TRBD2 (6 bases each). This CDR3 is 15 amino acids long. Per the germline V gene, CDR1 is MDHEN and CDR2 is SYDVKM. V lost 5 bases and J lost 4, with 15 bases in between. The DNA of the CDR3 is TGTGCCAGCAGTCAGGGGACTCCAGTATACAATGAGCAGTTCTTC. Encoded protein: CASSQGTPVYNEQFF.

This clone was counted a few times. This chain joins TRBV30 and TRBJ2-7; D is undetermined. The CDR3 consists of 13 residues. Germline V gives CDR1 GTSNPN, CDR2 SVGIG (reference sequence). Trimming shortened V by 4 bases and J by 6 bases, and 16 bases separated the two germline ends. The CDR3 sequence is CAWTIWTHSEQYF. DNA of the CDR3: TGTGCCTGGACCATATGGACGCACTCCGAGCAGTACTTC.

The J gene is TRBJ2-2, the V gene TRBV10-3, with 7 bases identical to TRBD2. V lost 3 bases, J lost 1 base, and 5 bases stayed unmatched. The CDR3 spans 16 residues. From germline, CDR1 is ENHRY and CDR2 SYGVKD. The CDR3 region has the DNA TGTGCCATCAGTGACCTTAAGCGGGGGAACACCGGGGAGCTGTTTTTT. It yields the protein CAISDLKRGNTGELFF.

The chain combines TRBV19 with TRBJ1-3; D may be TRBD1 (5 bases). The CDR3 is 17 amino acids. The germline gives CDR1 LNHDA, CDR2 SQIVND (reference sequence). V was clipped by 4 bases and J by 0 bases, with 16 bases between them. CDR3 residues: CASSTPDRHSSGNTIYF. CDR3 sequence (DNA): TGTGCCAGTAGTACCCCAGACAGACATAGCTCTGGAAACACCATATATTTT.

The chain carries TRBV18 and TRBJ2-2; 8 nucleotides match TRBD1. The CDR3 is 17 residues long. CDR1 and CDR2 from the germline V gene are KGHSH and LQKENI. V lost 3 bases, J lost 1 base, and 7 bases stayed unmatched. The CDR3 bases are TGTGCCAGCTCACCGTTCTCCGGGACAGGGAACACCGGGGAGCTGTTTTTT. Translating it yields CASSPFSGTGNTGELFF.

The V call is TRBV5-6, the J call TRBJ2-7; no clear D. This CDR3 contains 13 residues. The germline CDR1 and CDR2 sequences are SGHDT and YYEEEE. V was trimmed by 0 bases and J by 3 bases, leaving 7 bases between them. The CDR3 DNA sequence: TGTGCCAGCAGCTTGGTTGGCAGCTACGAGCAGTACTTC. Encoded protein: CASSLVGSYEQYF.

V is TRBV6-6 and J is TRBJ1-2, with 7 bases identical to TRBD1. Germline CDR1 and CDR2: MNHNY and SVGAGI (reference sequence). The length of the CDR3 is 16 residues. V was pared by 6 bases and J by 8 bases, with 18 bases of the junction left unmatched. For the CDR3, the DNA is TGTGCCAGCAGGGGCGACAGGGTATATCGGTTAGAGGGCTACACCTTC. It specifies CASRGDRVYRLEGYTF.